This T cell receptor (beta chain) was retrieved from a study of T-cell memory formation after mild COVID-19. Study context: Largely donor-specific TCR clusters were found.

This clonotype has only a few counts. Its antigen remains unidentified. TCRdb reanalysed the 5' RACE reads using MiXCR and keeps one entry per CDR3 protein. The sample has just over 200,000 distinct CDR3 sequences, over 9% seen once. Study results and caveats: Within pre-infection memory, some responding clones were found, suggesting cross-reactive memory joined. Among clones contracting day 15 to 85, CD4/CD8 was balanced, whereas later expanders leaned CD4+.

From germline, CDR1 is MNHEY and CDR2 SMNVEV (reference sequence). The CDR3 totals 12 residues. The germline V and J ends were trimmed by 3 bases and 12 bases, with 15 bases remaining between them. This clonotype was obtained from a man between 18 and 29 years old who had mild COVID-19 (a few samples of this study predate the infection). Cell type and time point are not known. This chain joins TRBV27 and TRBJ2-7; unclear D gene. The source material was PBMCs or a T cell subset sorted from them (not recorded which). CDR3 in DNA: TGTGCCAGCAGTTTTAATCGCGGCCCCCTGTACTTC. It is translated as CASSFNRGPLYF.